These 21 T cell receptor beta chains were sequenced from one sample in a study of blood T cell repertoires in COVID-19. Only in-frame clones appear in the TCRdb table, and some are missing; sequencing was by immunoSEQ multiplex PCR. Of approximately 120,000 clones in the sample, around 76% are singletons; the top ten hold approximately 10%. Source material: peripheral blood. These TCRs come from a human donor in a cohort sampled during active COVID-19.

The chain uses TRBV9 and TRBJ2-7; 9 bases line up with TRBD2. V was pared by 6 bases and J by 2 bases, with 6 bases of the junction left unmatched. The CDR3 sequence is 14 residues long. Germline CDR1 and CDR2: SGDLS and YYNGEE. The CDR3 DNA follows: TGTGCCAGCACAGCGGGGGGCGTACCCTACGAGCAGTACTTC. This gives the protein CASTAGGVPYEQYF.

The CDR3 reads CASSLSGRGYTF. The CDR3, as DNA: TGTGCCAGCAGCCTTTCAGGGCGAGGCTACACCTTC. The rearrangement links TRBV3-1 (or the pseudogene TRBV3-2) to TRBJ1-2; a possible D gene is TRBD1 (5 bases). CDR1 is LGHDT, CDR2 YNNKEL, per germline (reference sequence). CDR3 length: 12 residues. Trimming cost V 4 bases and J 8 bases, with 11 bases left between them.

The chain combines TRBV29-1 with TRBJ2-3; maybe TRBD2 (7 bases). Per the germline V gene, CDR1 is SQVTM and CDR2 is ANQGSEA. The V end lost 5 bases, the J end lost 4 bases, and 13 bases lay between the germline ends. The CDR3 runs to 13 residues. The CDR3: CSVRGGNSDTQYF. CDR3 DNA sequence: TGCAGCGTTAGGGGGGGAAACTCAGATACGCAGTATTTT.

The chain uses TRBV2 and TRBJ1-1; weak D call: TRBD1 (5 bases). Trimming shortened V by 2 bases and J by 6 bases, and 16 bases separated the two germline ends. The germline CDR1 and CDR2 sequences are SNHLY and FYNNEI. This CDR3 region has 15 residues. The CDR3 loop is CASSEWGGSRPEAFF. For the CDR3, the DNA is TGTGCCAGCAGTGAATGGGGGGGTTCGAGGCCTGAAGCTTTCTTT.

V is TRBV28 and J is TRBJ2-1; TRBD1 might be the D (6 bases). Per the germline V gene, CDR1 is MDHEN and CDR2 is SYDVKM. The CDR3 extends over 14 amino acids. Trimming took 6 bases from V and 5 from J, leaving 14 bases between them. Here the CDR3 reads CASSQTTGHNEQFF. The DNA of the CDR3 is TGTGCCAGCAGCCAGACGACAGGCCACAATGAGCAGTTCTTC.

The J gene is TRBJ1-1, the V gene TRBV6-1; weak D call: TRBD1 (6 bases). The length of the CDR3 is 15 residues. Trimming left V 3 bases short and J 11 bases short, with 22 bases between. Germline-derived CDR1 and CDR2 are MNHNS and SASEGT. This chain's CDR3 is CASSEGGRGAYDAFF. The DNA for the CDR3 is TGTGCCAGCAGTGAGGGCGGCCGGGGGGCCTACGACGCTTTCTTT.

This clone was counted at least ten times. The chain links TRBV2 to TRBJ1-2; D is undetermined. Germline V gene lookup returns CDR1 SNHLY and CDR2 FYNNEI. Trimming removed 2 bases at V and 5 bases at J, with 6 bases between. The CDR3 spans 12 residues. The CDR3 protein is CASSETNYGYTF. CDR3 nucleotide sequence: TGTGCCAGCAGTGAAACAAATTATGGCTACACCTTC.

The CDR3 here is CASIKGQTTGELFF. CDR3 nucleotide sequence: TGTGCCAGTATCAAAGGACAGACCACCGGGGAGCTGTTTTTT. The chain is built from TRBV19 and TRBJ2-2; TRBD1 might be the D (6 bases). Germline assignment: CDR1 LNHDA and CDR2 SQIVND (reference sequence). The CDR3 length is 14 residues. Trimming removed 7 bases from V and 4 bases from J, with 13 bases in between.

The chain has TRBV5-4 and TRBJ2-3, with 9 bases identical to TRBD2. After removal of 1 base from V and 3 bases from J, the junction contained 9 bases not matched to a gene. Germline V gene data show CDR1 as SGHNT and CDR2 as YYREEE (reference sequence). The CDR3 extends over 17 amino acids. The CDR3 reads CASSLKVAGVGTDTQYF. The CDR3 nucleotides are TGTGCCAGCAGCTTGAAGGTAGCGGGGGTAGGTACAGATACGCAGTATTTT.

The chain recombines TRBV5-1 with TRBJ1-3; D unresolved. CDR3 size: 13 residues. Trimming pared 0 bases from V and 8 bases from J, leaving 9 bases between. Germline values: CDR1 SGHRS, CDR2 YFSETQ. The CDR3 DNA sequence: TGCGCCAGCAGCTTGGCCGAGTTGGACACCATATATTTT. It translates to CASSLAELDTIYF.

The CDR3 nucleotides are TGTGCCAGTAGTATAAACAGGAATAGCAATCAGCCCCAGCATTTT. It is translated as CASSINRNSNQPQHF. The chain recombines TRBV19 with TRBJ1-5; weak D call: TRBD1 (5 bases). The CDR3 runs 15 residues. V lost 2 bases to trimming and J lost 0 bases, with 8 bases between them. Germline CDR1 and CDR2: LNHDA and SQIVND (reference sequence).

The chain uses TRBV5-6 and TRBJ2-5; 10 bases fit TRBD1. This CDR3 spans 15 amino acids. Germline CDR1 and CDR2: SGHDT and YYEEEE. The V gene end was trimmed by 4 bases and the J gene end by 0 bases; junction bases not matched to a gene: 3. Here the CDR3 reads CASSRTGGYQETQYF. The CDR3 DNA sequence: TGTGCCAGCAGCCGGACAGGGGGGTACCAAGAGACCCAGTACTTC.

The rearrangement links TRBV18 to TRBJ1-1, with D perhaps TRBD1 (5 bases). The CDR3 loop spans 14 amino acids. Germline CDR1 reads KGHSH; CDR2 reads LQKENI. V was cut by 5 bases and J by 4 bases, with 14 bases left in between. The CDR3 DNA reads as TGTGCCAGCTCATCGTCAGGGTTGGGCACTGAAGCTTTCTTT. It translates to CASSSSGLGTEAFF.

DNA for the CDR3: TGTGCCAGCAGTTACTCGGGGGACACCGTGAACACTGAAGCTTTCTTT. Amino acid sequence: CASSYSGDTVNTEAFF. V gene TRBV6-5 combines with J gene TRBJ1-1; weak D call: TRBD1 (6 bases). The CDR3 contains 16 residues. Germline V gene sequence: CDR1 MNHEY, CDR2 SVGAGI. V lost 0 bases and J lost 0, with 11 bases in between.

CDR3 protein: CAWNKGGFSGNTIYF. The CDR3, as DNA: TGTGCCTGGAACAAGGGAGGATTCTCTGGAAACACCATATATTTT. The J gene is TRBJ1-3, the V gene TRBV30; D uncertain. The CDR3 consists of 15 residues. Germline loops: CDR1 GTSNPN, CDR2 SVGIG (reference sequence). V shed 4 bases and J shed 0 bases, with 13 bases lying between them.

The J gene is TRBJ1-5, the V gene TRBV10-3, with 8 bases identical to TRBD1. This CDR3 contains 17 residues. The junction had 18 bases not matched to a gene; V was cut back by 10 bases and J by 4 bases. Looked up from germline, CDR1 is ENHRY and CDR2 is SYGVKD. CDR3 sequence: CATERDTGTGDNQPQHF. CDR3 DNA sequence: TGTGCCACCGAACGGGACACCGGGACAGGTGATAATCAGCCCCAGCATTTT.

This chain connects TRBV29-1 to TRBJ1-2, with 7 bases matching TRBD1. The V gene end was trimmed by 6 bases and the J gene end by 7 bases; junction bases not matched to a gene: 11. Germline loops: CDR1 SQVTM, CDR2 ANQGSEA. There are 13 residues in the CDR3. The CDR3 region is CSVSDRTSSGYTF. As DNA, the CDR3 is TGCAGCGTCTCGGACAGGACCTCCTCTGGCTACACCTTC.

The chain couples TRBV5-1 to TRBJ1-1; D might be TRBD1 (6 bases). V lost 0 bases and J lost 2, with 11 bases in between. Looked up from germline, CDR1 is SGHRS and CDR2 is YFSETQ. The CDR3 consists of 15 residues. This chain's CDR3 is CASSLVSGGNTEAFF. CDR3 nucleotides: TGCGCCAGCAGCTTGGTCTCGGGGGGCAACACTGAAGCTTTCTTT.

The V and J genes are TRBV6-4 and TRBJ2-7, with TRBD1 matching 11 bases. The trim removed 5 bases at V and 6 bases at J, leaving 3 bases unmatched. This CDR3 comprises 13 residues. Per germline, CDR1 MRHNA and CDR2 SNTAGT. DNA of the CDR3: TGTGCCAGCAGTACGGACAGGGGGCTCGAGCAGTACTTC. Translated: CASSTDRGLEQYF.

The rearrangement joins TRBV19 to TRBJ1-2; unclear D gene. Per the germline V gene, CDR1 is LNHDA and CDR2 is SQIVND (reference sequence). V lost 3 bases, J lost 9 bases, and 17 bases lay in between. There are 14 residues in the CDR3. The CDR3 DNA is TGTGCCAGTAGTATGGGTTGGGCCTCCACGCGCTACACCTTC. Translation: CASSMGWASTRYTF.

The DNA of the CDR3 is TGTGCCAGCAGTTATACAGGGCCTGAAGCTTTCTTT. It translates to CASSYTGPEAFF. V gene TRBV7-9 combines with J gene TRBJ1-1; D perhaps matches TRBD1 (6 bases). V was clipped by 6 bases and J by 6 bases, with 11 bases between them. This CDR3 is built from 12 residues. Germline V CDR1 and CDR2: SEHNR, FQNEAQ (reference sequence).